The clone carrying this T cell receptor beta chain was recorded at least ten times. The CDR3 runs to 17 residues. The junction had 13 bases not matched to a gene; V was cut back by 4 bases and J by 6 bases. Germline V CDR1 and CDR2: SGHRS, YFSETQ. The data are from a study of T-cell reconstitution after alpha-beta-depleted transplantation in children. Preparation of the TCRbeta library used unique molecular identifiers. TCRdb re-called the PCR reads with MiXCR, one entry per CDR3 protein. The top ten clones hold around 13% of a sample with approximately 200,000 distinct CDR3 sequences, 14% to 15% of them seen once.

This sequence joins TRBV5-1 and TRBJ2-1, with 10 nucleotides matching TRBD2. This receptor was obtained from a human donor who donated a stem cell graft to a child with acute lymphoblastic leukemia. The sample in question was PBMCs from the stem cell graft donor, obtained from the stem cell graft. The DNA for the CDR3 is TGCGCCAGCAGCCGAGGAGCGGGAGGGACCAACAGCAATGAGCAGTTCTTC. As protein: CASSRGAGGTNSNEQFF.